These T cell receptor beta chains were read from a single sample in a study of OX40 agonist ivuxolimab in advanced cancers. Here immunoSEQ multiplex PCR was the method, and the copy in TCRdb shows in-frame clones only, minus some. This sample has roughly 15,000 clones, with approximately 91% found just once. The specimen was CD4+ or CD8+ T cells sorted from blood, collected in a trial of the OX40 agonist ivuxolimab. The receptors here all came from an adult with an advanced solid tumor such as melanoma, head and neck, liver or kidney cancer. Each CDR3 is given without its conserved first and last residue. Fields, in order: D gene, V gene, CDR3 protein. The D gene is left open where the match is weak.

>NA|TRBV5-6
ASSLGVAGLGPQH
>NA|TRBV5-1
ASSRISSTEAF
>TRBD1|TRBV4-3
ASSQDLAGGPYNEQF
>NA|TRBV7-9
ASTQGTRDEQY
>TRBD2|TRBV30
ACQKAGLEYIQY
>NA|TRBV4-1
ASSPRPASPVDQPQH
>NA|TRBV21-1
ASSLEEVRGLPYEQY
>NA|TRBV11-3
ASSHTRVLMNTEAF
>TRBD1|TRBV30
AWRQGQEIGQAF
>TRBD2|TRBV7-9
ASSVSGRLGKNIQY
>NA|TRBV7-9
ASTQGGNTDTQY
>NA|TRBV13
ASSQRGHTEAF
>NA|TRBV15
ATSRDLVGQRPETQY
>NA|TRBV4-2
ASSQDGGSYNEQF
>NA|TRBV4-1
ASSQGGDGAYEQY
>TRBD1|TRBV4-2
ASSQGLGGGETQY
>TRBD2|TRBV9
ASSAHGTSGYEQY
>TRBD1|TRBV9
ASSPTGVGEKLF
>NA|TRBV2
ASLQGAYEQY
>NA|TRBV7-9
ASSRRESGQY
>NA|TRBV9
ASSVGQLGGETQY
>NA|TRBV5-8
ASSLGFSYEQY
>NA|TRBV4-1
ASSQEQGGEQY
>NA|TRBV19
ASGHLNTEAF
>NA|TRBV18
ASSPAGRNSYEQY
>NA|TRBV5-4
ASSLEGGTLYGYT
>TRBD1|TRBV6-4
ASSDVAGGRTGELF
>TRBD2|TRBV27
ASSTYPGLAHPNTGELF
>NA|TRBV23-1
ASSQSRPERTQY
>TRBD2|TRBV12-5
ASGLFPGLALGSYEQY
>NA|TRBV19
ASSTGTASEQY
>NA|TRBV5-1
ASKPYSGANVLT
>NA|TRBV6-5
ASSVDTIYGYT
>NA|TRBV18
ASSPAMWIRRYDEQY
>NA|TRBV7-2
ASSREAGRNYGYT
>NA|TRBV7-9
ASSLRSSQVSFNEQF
>NA|TRBV2
ASSQYGSGGETQY
>NA|TRBV4-2
ASRSTGHYGYT
>TRBD2|TRBV6-5
ASKLAGGPDTQY
>TRBD1|TRBV27
ASSGQSTGGRGYT
>NA|TRBV21-1
ASKCPKTQY
>NA|TRBV27
ASSPGGTAPYEQY